Listed below are T cell receptor beta chains from one sample, sequenced in a study of control samples from healthy donors and cancer patients. Produced via immunoSEQ multiplex PCR; TCRdb's table is partial and in-frame only. This table holds about 130,000 clones, more than 90% found once. Sequenced sample: blood. The source is a man aged 18 to 30 in good health. The CDR3 runs from the conserved cysteine through the conserved F or W. Each record gives: V gene, J gene, D gene, clone size, CDR3 DNA, CDR3 protein. The D gene is left open where the match is weak. Not all rows give a size; the values are once, few, many and, for expanded clones, a class.

TRBV11-2,TRBJ2-3,TRBD2,-,TGTGCCAGCAGCTTAGATCCGGGACTAGCGGCTACAGATACGCAGTATTTT,CASSLDPGLAATDTQYF
TRBV19,TRBJ1-1,-,once,TGTGCCAGTAGTATGGCCGGAGGTCACACTGAAGCTTTCTTT,CASSMAGGHTEAFF
TRBV5-4,TRBJ1-5,TRBD1,-,TGTGCCAGCAGCCCCGACAGGGGTCAGCCCCAGCATTTT,CASSPDRGQPQHF
TRBV7-9,TRBJ1-3,TRBD1,-,TGTGCCAGCAGCTTACAGGGGGCAGACACCATATATTTT,CASSLQGADTIYF
TRBV11-2,TRBJ1-1,TRBD1,once,TGTGCCAGCAGCCCGGCAAGACAGGGGGCAGCTGAAGCTTTCTTT,CASSPARQGAAEAFF
TRBV7-2,TRBJ2-7,TRBD2,-,TGTGCCAGCAGCTTAGTCGGGGGGGTCTACGAGCAGTACTTC,CASSLVGGVYEQYF
TRBV7-2,TRBJ2-7,TRBD2,-,TGTGCCAGCACCTGGACTAGCGGGGGTTACGAGCAGTACTTC,CASTWTSGGYEQYF
TRBV5-1,TRBJ1-2,TRBD1,-,TGCGCCAGCAGCTTGGGACAGGGGGTGTATGGCTACACCTTC,CASSLGQGVYGYTF
TRBV23-1,TRBJ2-2,-,-,TGCGCCAGCAGTCAATCGTCGGAGGGGTACGGGGAGCTGTTTTTT,CASSQSSEGYGELFF
TRBV9,TRBJ2-3,-,-,TGTGCCAGCAGCGTAGGAGGTGTAGCGGGCACAGATACGCAGTATTTT,CASSVGGVAGTDTQYF
TRBV19,TRBJ1-3,-,-,TGTGCCAGTAGTACTCGTCCTGGAAACACCATATATTTT,CASSTRPGNTIYF
TRBV27,TRBJ2-3,TRBD2,once,TGTGCCAGCAGTACCCTTAGCGGGGTAAACACAGATACGCAGTATTTT,CASSTLSGVNTDTQYF
TRBV30,TRBJ2-2,-,-,TGTGCCTGGAGTGTTTCTGGGACCGGGGAGCTGTTTTTT,CAWSVSGTGELFF
TRBV3-1/TRBV3-2,TRBJ2-3,-,-,TGTGCCAGCAGCCAAGGTGGGGGGCCGGGAGATACGCAGTATTTT,CASSQGGGPGDTQYF
TRBV7-6,TRBJ2-2,TRBD2,-,TGTGCCAGCAGGCTACTAGCGGGGGGGCCGGCCGGGGAGCTGTTTTTT,CASRLLAGGPAGELFF
TRBV9,TRBJ2-2,-,-,TGTGCCAGCAGCGTAGGAGCTAGCGAGTACCCCGGGGAGCTGTTTTTT,CASSVGASEYPGELFF
TRBV7-9,TRBJ2-3,TRBD1,-,TGTGCCAGCAGCTTAGGGGGCGGGACAGGAACAGATACGCAGTATTTT,CASSLGGGTGTDTQYF
TRBV5-6,TRBJ2-5,TRBD2,-,TGTGCCAGCAGCTTGGCCCCGGGTAGCGGGGGTTTCCAAGAGACCCAGTACTTC,CASSLAPGSGGFQETQYF
TRBV10-3,TRBJ2-3,-,-,TGTGCCATCGGTCTAGCCCCGTCAGGGGATACGCAGTATTTT,CAIGLAPSGDTQYF
TRBV7-2,TRBJ1-5,TRBD1,-,TGTGCCAGCAGGATGGGACAGGGCACCAATCAGCCCCAGCATTTT,CASRMGQGTNQPQHF
TRBV9,TRBJ2-3,TRBD2,-,TGTGCCAGCAGCGCAGGGACTAGCGGCCTCACAGATACGCAGTATTTT,CASSAGTSGLTDTQYF
TRBV5-4,TRBJ2-1,-,-,TGTGCCAGCAGCTTGGGTGGGCGGGGGCCGGAGTATGAGCAGTTCTTC,CASSLGGRGPEYEQFF
TRBV7-2,TRBJ2-1,-,-,TGTGCCAGCAGCTTAGCGCCCTGGCAGGGTAGCCACAATGAGCAGTTCTTC,CASSLAPWQGSHNEQFF
TRBV7-9,TRBJ1-6,TRBD1,-,TGTGCCAGCTGTTCCGGGACAGGGCAGACCCTCCACTTT,CASCSGTGQTLHF
TRBV5-6,TRBJ1-2,-,-,TGTGCCAGCAGCTTGCGCAGCTTCTATGGCTACACCTTC,CASSLRSFYGYTF
TRBV5-1,TRBJ1-1,-,-,TGCGCCAGCAGGCTTGACGACTACGGTGAAGCTTTCTTT,CASRLDDYGEAFF
TRBV7-6,TRBJ2-2,TRBD1,-,TGTGCCAGCAGCAAGGGACAGGGGGGAGGCACCGGGGAGCTGTTTTTT,CASSKGQGGGTGELFF
TRBV27,TRBJ2-7,TRBD1,-,TGTGCCAGCAGCCCTCACGGACAGGTCTCCTACGAGCAGTACTTC,CASSPHGQVSYEQYF
TRBV11-2,TRBJ1-2,-,-,TGTGCCAGCAGCTTAGATTTATCTAACTATGGCTACACCTTC,CASSLDLSNYGYTF
TRBV5-1,TRBJ1-2,TRBD1,-,TGCGCCAGCAGCTGGGGAGACAGGGATATGGAAGGCTACACCTTC,CASSWGDRDMEGYTF
TRBV4-1,TRBJ1-2,-,-,TGCGCCAGCAGCCTCTTGGGGCGGGGGATCTATGGCTACACCTTC,CASSLLGRGIYGYTF
TRBV5-6,TRBJ2-7,-,-,TGTGCCAGCAGCTTGGAAGTACACAGGGATCTTGGGTACTACGAGCAGTACTTC,CASSLEVHRDLGYYEQYF
TRBV18,TRBJ1-5,-,-,TGTGCCAGCTCACCAGGGTACTCGGGGCCCCAGCATTTT,CASSPGYSGPQHF
TRBV13,TRBJ2-7,TRBD2,-,TGTGCCAGCAGCTTTCGGGGACTAGAGACCTACGAGCAGTACTTC,CASSFRGLETYEQYF
TRBV19,TRBJ2-1,-,-,TGTGCCAGTAGTAAAGGGGTCGGTGAGCAGTTCTTC,CASSKGVGEQFF
TRBV5-1,TRBJ2-5,TRBD2,-,TGCGCCAGCAGCACGGGACTAGCGGGAGTGATTCAAGAGACCCAGTACTTC,CASSTGLAGVIQETQYF
TRBV25-1,TRBJ1-1,TRBD1,-,TGTGCCAGCAGGGGACAGGGGTTTAAGGGGATTGAAGCTTTCTTT,CASRGQGFKGIEAFF
TRBV5-4,TRBJ1-2,-,-,TGTGCCAGCAGCGGGGACATTAGGGGCTATGGCTACACCTTC,CASSGDIRGYGYTF
TRBV6-5,TRBJ2-3,TRBD1,-,TGTGCCAGCAGGGCGACAGGGGGCTCAGATACGCAGTATTTT,CASRATGGSDTQYF
TRBV27,TRBJ2-5,-,-,TGTGCCAGCACCACCCAGGGGGAGACCCAGTACTTC,CASTTQGETQYF
TRBV5-1,TRBJ2-5,-,-,TGCGCCAGCAGCTTGGGGTTAGCCGAGACCCAGTACTTC,CASSLGLAETQYF
TRBV5-4,TRBJ2-5,TRBD1,once,TGTGCCAGCAGCTTCGCGCAGGGGGCGGTGGAGACCCAGTACTTC,CASSFAQGAVETQYF
TRBV13,TRBJ2-1,TRBD2,-,TGTGCCAGCAGCCCCCGGGTAGCGGGGGGGCCCTACAATGAGCAGTTCTTC,CASSPRVAGGPYNEQFF
TRBV14,TRBJ1-1,-,once,TGTGCCAGCAGCCAAATAGGGGGAGTGGAAGCTTTCTTT,CASSQIGGVEAFF
TRBV9,TRBJ1-2,-,-,TGTGCCAGCAGCGTAACCCCCTTGACAGGAACCTATGGCTACACCTTC,CASSVTPLTGTYGYTF
TRBV12-5,TRBJ2-1,TRBD2,-,TGTGCTAGTGGTTTGGTACTTAGCGGGGGGATTTACAATGAGCAGTTCTTC,CASGLVLSGGIYNEQFF
TRBV30,TRBJ1-6,-,-,TGTGCCTGGAGTGTTGGCACCGTCCCGGCACCCCTCCACTTT,CAWSVGTVPAPLHF
TRBV7-2,TRBJ1-1,TRBD1,-,TGTGCCAGCAGCTCAGGACAGGGGACTGAAGCTTTCTTT,CASSSGQGTEAFF
TRBV3-1/TRBV3-2,TRBJ2-7,-,-,TGTGCCAGCAGCCAAGATCGTACCAGCTACGAGCAGTACTTC,CASSQDRTSYEQYF
TRBV5-6,TRBJ2-2,TRBD2,-,TGTGCCAGCAACCAGCGGGGGGGATACACCGGGGAGCTGTTTTTT,CASNQRGGYTGELFF
TRBV6-1,TRBJ2-5,TRBD2,-,TGTGCCAGCAGTGAAATACTAGCGGGGGAGACCCAGTACTTC,CASSEILAGETQYF
TRBV9,TRBJ1-2,-,-,TGTGCCAGCAGCCAAGCCGGGTTCGCCACGCCGTATGGCTACACCTTC,CASSQAGFATPYGYTF
TRBV4-2,TRBJ1-1,-,-,TGTGCCAGCAGCCAAGACGGGACTTACACTGAAGCTTTCTTT,CASSQDGTYTEAFF
TRBV7-9,TRBJ2-5,TRBD2,-,TGTGCCAGCGCGTCCCTAGCGGGGGACCAAGAGACCCAGTACTTC,CASASLAGDQETQYF
TRBV7-7,TRBJ1-3,-,-,TGTGCCAGCAGCTTCGTCTCTGGAAACACCATATATTTT,CASSFVSGNTIYF